The T cell receptor beta chain described here comes from a study of blood T cell repertoires in COVID-19. Study summary: There were acute and convalescent COVID-19 samples, and they came from the United States, Italy and Spain. Sample material is recorded as cDNA or gDNA derived from T cells, B-cell-depleted T cells, or PBMCs.

V trimming: 2 bases; J trimming: 0 bases; junction bases outside the gene matches: 2. The CDR3 consists of 16 residues. CDR1 MGHRA and CDR2 YSYEKL come from the germline V gene. How the authors handled the data: Counts of nucleated cells, estimated from reference gene primer amplification, were obtained. The data were produced by immunoSEQ multiplex PCR, yet TCRdb's version contains in-frame clones alone and is incomplete. For V, J and clone size, that table is used; D and trimming come from the DNA. The sample records around 250,000 clones, roughly 89% being singletons. Source material: peripheral blood. This TCR was recovered from a woman aged 35 to 49 who had recovered from COVID-19. The chain is built from TRBV4-1 and TRBJ2-3; 10 bases are a match to TRBD2. CDR3 sequence: CASSQTSGVSTDTQYF. CDR3 in DNA: TGCGCCAGCAGCCAAACTAGCGGGGTTAGCACAGATACGCAGTATTTT.